The 4 T cell receptor beta chains below all came from one sample that was sequenced in a study of T cells expressing NK-cell markers. Reanalyzing the 5' RACE reads, TCRdb keeps one entry per CDR3 protein, without DNA. The repertoire table contains fewer than 400,000 distinct CDR3 sequences. Sequenced: blood T cells: a sorted CD56 or NKG2C T cell subset, CD4+ or CD8+ T cells, or bulk PBMC T cells (not recorded which). The receptors were gathered from a man aged 18-69 years in good health.

The chain couples TRBV15 to TRBJ2-5; there is no DNA to check the TCRdb D call of TRBD2. The CDR3 has 19 residues. Germline CDR1 and CDR2: LNHNV and YYDKDF (reference sequence). The CDR3 region is CATSRGPGLAGGYQETQYF. The complete variable domain, with remaining parts taken from reference TRBV15 and TRBJ2-5, reads DAMVIQNPRYQVTQFGKPVTLSCSQTLNHNVMYWYQQKSSQAPKLLFHYYDKDFNNEADTPDNFQSRRPNTSFCFLDIRSPGLGDTAMYLCATSRGPGLAGGYQETQYFGPGTRLLVL.

The chain has TRBV27 and TRBJ2-2; with no DNA, the TCRdb D assignment of TRBD2 cannot be verified. Germline-derived CDR1 and CDR2 are MNHEY and SMNVEV (reference sequence). The CDR3 contains 17 residues. The CDR3 here is CASSLISGGTNTGELFF.

This chain joins TRBV11-2 and TRBJ2-5; TCRdb selects TRBD2, and the lack of DNA leaves this call unchecked. The CDR3 sequence is 17 residues long. Germline CDR1 SGHAT, CDR2 FQNNGV. The chain's CDR3 is CASSARLAGGPGETQYF.

The J gene is TRBJ2-1, the V gene TRBV27; TCRdb outputs TRBD1, but without DNA this stays unchecked. CDR3 length equals 15 residues. Germline CDR1 and CDR2: MNHEY and SMNVEV (reference sequence). The CDR3: CASRAIPGPDNEQFF.